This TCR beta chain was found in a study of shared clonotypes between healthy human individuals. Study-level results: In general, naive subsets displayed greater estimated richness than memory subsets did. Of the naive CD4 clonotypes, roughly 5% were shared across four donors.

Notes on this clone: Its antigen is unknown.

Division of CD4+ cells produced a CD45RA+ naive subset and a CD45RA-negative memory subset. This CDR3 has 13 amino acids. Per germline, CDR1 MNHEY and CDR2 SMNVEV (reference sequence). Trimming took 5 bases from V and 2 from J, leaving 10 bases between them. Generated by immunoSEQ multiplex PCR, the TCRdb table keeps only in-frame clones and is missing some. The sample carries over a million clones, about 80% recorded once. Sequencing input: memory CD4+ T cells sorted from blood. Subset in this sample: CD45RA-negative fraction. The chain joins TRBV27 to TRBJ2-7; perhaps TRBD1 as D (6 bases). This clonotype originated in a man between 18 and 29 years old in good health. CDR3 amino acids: CASSMRQAYEQYF. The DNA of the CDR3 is TGTGCCAGCAGTATGAGACAGGCCTACGAGCAGTACTTC.